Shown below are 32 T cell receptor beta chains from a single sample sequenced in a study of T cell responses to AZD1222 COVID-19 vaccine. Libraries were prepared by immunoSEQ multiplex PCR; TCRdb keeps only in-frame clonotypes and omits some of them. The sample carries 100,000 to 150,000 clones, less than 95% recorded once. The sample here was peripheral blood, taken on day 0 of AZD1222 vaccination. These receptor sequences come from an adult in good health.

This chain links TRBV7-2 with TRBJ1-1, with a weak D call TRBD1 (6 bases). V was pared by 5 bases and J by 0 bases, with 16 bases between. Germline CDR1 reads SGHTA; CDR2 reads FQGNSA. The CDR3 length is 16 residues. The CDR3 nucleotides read TGTGCCAGCAGCCTGAGGACAGACAGGTTGAACACTGAAGCTTTCTTT. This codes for CASSLRTDRLNTEAFF.

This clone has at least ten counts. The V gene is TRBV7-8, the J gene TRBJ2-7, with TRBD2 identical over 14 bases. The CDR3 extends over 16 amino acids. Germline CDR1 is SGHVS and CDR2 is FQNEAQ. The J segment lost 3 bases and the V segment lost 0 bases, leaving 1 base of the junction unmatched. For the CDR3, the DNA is TGTGCCAGCAGCTTAGCGGGACTAGCGGGGGACTACGAGCAGTACTTC. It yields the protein CASSLAGLAGDYEQYF.

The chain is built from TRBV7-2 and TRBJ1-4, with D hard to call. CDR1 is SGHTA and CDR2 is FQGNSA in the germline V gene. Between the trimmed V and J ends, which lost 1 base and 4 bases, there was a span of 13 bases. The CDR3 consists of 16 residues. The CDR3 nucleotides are TGTGCCAGCAGCTTAGTGGGCGGGAGAGATAATGAAAAACTGTTTTTT. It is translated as CASSLVGGRDNEKLFF.

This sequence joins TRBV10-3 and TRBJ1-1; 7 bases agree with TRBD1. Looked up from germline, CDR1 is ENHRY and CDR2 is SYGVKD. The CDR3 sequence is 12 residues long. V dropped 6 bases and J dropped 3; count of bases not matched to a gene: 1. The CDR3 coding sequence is TGTGCCATCAGAACAGGGGACACTGAAGCTTTCTTT. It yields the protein CAIRTGDTEAFF.

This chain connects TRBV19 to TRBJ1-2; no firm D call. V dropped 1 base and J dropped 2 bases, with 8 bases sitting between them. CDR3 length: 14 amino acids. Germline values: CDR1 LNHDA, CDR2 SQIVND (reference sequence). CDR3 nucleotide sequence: TGTGCCAGTAGTATAGGGTCTCGGAACTATGGCTACACCTTC. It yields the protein CASSIGSRNYGYTF.

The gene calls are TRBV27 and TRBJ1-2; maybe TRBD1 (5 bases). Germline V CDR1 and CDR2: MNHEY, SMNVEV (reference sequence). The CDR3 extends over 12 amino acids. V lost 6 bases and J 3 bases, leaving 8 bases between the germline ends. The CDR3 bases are TGTGCCAGCAGGGGGCTCGACTATGGCTACACCTTC. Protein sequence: CASRGLDYGYTF.

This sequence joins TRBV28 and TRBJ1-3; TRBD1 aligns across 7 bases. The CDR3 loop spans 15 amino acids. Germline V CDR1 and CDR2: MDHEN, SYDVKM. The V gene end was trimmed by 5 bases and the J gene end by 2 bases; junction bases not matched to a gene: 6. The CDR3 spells CASSPRGFPGNTIYF. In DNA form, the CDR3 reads TGTGCCAGCAGTCCCAGGGGGTTCCCTGGAAACACCATATATTTT.

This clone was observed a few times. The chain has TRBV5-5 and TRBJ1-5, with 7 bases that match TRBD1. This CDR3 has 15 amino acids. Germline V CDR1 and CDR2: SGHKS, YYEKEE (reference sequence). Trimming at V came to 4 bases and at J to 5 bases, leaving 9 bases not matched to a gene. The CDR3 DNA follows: TGTGCCAGCAGCCTAACTGGACAGGTATATCAGCCCCAGCATTTT. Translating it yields CASSLTGQVYQPQHF.

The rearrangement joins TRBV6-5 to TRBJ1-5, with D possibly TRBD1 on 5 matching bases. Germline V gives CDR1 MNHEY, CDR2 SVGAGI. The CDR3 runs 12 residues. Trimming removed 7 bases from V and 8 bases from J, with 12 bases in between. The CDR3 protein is CASITVGEPQHF. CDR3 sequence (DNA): TGTGCCAGCATAACTGTGGGGGAGCCCCAGCATTTT.

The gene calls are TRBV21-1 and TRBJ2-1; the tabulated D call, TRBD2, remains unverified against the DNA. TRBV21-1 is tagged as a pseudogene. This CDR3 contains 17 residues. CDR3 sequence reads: CASSKVSAGTSYNEQFF. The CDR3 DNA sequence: TGTGCCAGCAGCAAAGTTTCCGCAGGGACTTCTTACAATGAGCAGTTCTTC.

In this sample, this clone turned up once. The DNA for the CDR3 is TGTGCCACCGCCTTGGGGGATGGCTACACCTTC. Its protein is CATALGDGYTF. V usage is TRBV19 and J usage is TRBJ1-2; a possible D gene is TRBD1 (5 bases). The CDR3 runs 11 residues. The V end lost 10 bases, the J end lost 6 bases, and 12 bases lay between the germline ends. Germline CDR1 and CDR2: LNHDA and SQIVND (reference sequence).

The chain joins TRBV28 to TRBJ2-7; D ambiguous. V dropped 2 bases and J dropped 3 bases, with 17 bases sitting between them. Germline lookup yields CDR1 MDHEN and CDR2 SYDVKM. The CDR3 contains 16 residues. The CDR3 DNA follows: TGTGCCAGCAGTTTAGTGTCCGTGGGTTTAGGCTACGAGCAGTACTTC. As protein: CASSLVSVGLGYEQYF.

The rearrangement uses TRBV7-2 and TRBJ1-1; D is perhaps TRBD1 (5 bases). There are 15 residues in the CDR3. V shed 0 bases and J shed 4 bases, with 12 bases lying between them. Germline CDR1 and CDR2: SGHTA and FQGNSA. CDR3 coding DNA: TGTGCCAGCAGCTTAGCATTCGCGGGGGGCACTGAAGCTTTCTTT. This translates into CASSLAFAGGTEAFF. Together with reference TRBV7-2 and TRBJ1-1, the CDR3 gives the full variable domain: GAGVSQSPSNKVTEKGKDVELRCDPISGHTALYWYRQSLGQGLEFLIYFQGNSAPDKSGLPSDRFSAERTGGSVSTLTIQRTQQEDSAVYLCASSLAFAGGTEAFFGQGTRLTVV.

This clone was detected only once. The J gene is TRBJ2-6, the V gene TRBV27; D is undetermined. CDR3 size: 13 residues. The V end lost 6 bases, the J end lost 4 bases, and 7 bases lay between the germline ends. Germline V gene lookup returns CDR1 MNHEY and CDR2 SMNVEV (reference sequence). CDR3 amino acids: CASRLLGANVLTF. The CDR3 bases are TGTGCCAGCAGGTTGTTGGGGGCCAACGTCCTGACTTTC.

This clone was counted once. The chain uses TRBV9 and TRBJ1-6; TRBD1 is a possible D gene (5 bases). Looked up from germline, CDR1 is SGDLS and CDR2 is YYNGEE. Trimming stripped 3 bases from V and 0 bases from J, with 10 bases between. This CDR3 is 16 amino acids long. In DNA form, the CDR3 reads TGTGCCAGCAGCGAGGACACCCACTCCTATAATTCACCCCTCCACTTT. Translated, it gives CASSEDTHSYNSPLHF.

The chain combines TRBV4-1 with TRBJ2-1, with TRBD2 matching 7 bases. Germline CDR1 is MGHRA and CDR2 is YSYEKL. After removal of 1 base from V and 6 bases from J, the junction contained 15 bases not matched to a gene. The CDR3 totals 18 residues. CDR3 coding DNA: TGCGCCAGCAGCCAAGCACCCTCAAGGAGCGGGGTCGGCAATGAGCAGTTCTTC. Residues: CASSQAPSRSGVGNEQFF.

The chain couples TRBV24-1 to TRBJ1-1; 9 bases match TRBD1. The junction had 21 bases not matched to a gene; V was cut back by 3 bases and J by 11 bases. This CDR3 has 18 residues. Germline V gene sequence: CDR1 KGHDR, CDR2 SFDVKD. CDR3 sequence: CATSDGDSTGGQGATAFF. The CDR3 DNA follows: TGTGCCACCAGTGATGGGGACTCGACAGGGGGGCAGGGGGCAACGGCTTTCTTT.

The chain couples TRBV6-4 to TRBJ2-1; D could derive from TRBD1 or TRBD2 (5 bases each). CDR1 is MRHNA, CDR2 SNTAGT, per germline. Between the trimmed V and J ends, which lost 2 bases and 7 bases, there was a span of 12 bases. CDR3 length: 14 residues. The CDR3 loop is CASSDLGTANEQFF. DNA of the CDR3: TGTGCCAGCAGTGACCTAGGGACCGCTAATGAGCAGTTCTTC.

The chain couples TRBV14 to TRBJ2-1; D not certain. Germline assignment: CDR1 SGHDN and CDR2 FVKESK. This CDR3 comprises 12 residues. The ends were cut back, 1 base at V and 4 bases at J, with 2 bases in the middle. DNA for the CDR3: TGTGCCAGCAGCCAAGGTTACAATGAGCAGTTCTTC. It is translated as CASSQGYNEQFF.

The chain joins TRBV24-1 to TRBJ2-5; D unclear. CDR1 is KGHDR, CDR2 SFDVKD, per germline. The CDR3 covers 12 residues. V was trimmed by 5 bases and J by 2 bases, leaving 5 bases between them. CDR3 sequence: CATSVSQETQYF. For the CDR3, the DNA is TGTGCCACCAGTGTGTCGCAAGAGACCCAGTACTTC.

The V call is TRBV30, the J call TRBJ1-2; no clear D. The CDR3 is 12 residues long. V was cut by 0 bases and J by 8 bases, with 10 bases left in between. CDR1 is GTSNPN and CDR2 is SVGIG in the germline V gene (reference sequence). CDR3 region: CAWSVQLRGYTF. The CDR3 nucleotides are TGTGCCTGGAGTGTACAGCTCCGGGGCTACACCTTC.

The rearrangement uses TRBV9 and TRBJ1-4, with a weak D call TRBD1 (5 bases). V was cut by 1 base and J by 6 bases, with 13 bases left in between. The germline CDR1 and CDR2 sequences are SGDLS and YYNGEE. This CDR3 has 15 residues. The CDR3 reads CASSVMGEKDEKLFF. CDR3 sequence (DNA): TGTGCCAGCAGCGTAATGGGGGAGAAAGATGAAAAACTGTTTTTT.

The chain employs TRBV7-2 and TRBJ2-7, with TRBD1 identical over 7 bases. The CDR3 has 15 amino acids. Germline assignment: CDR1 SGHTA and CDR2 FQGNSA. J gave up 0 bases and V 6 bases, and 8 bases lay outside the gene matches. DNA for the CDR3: TGTGCCAGCAGTCCCCAAACAGGGGACTCCTACGAGCAGTACTTC. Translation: CASSPQTGDSYEQYF.

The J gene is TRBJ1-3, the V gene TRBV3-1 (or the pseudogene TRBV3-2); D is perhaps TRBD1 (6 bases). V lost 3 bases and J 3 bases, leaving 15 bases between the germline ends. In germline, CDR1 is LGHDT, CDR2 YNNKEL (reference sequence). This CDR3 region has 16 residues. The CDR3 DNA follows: TGTGCCAGCAGCCATGTGTGGGCAGGGGATGGAAACACCATATATTTT. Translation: CASSHVWAGDGNTIYF.

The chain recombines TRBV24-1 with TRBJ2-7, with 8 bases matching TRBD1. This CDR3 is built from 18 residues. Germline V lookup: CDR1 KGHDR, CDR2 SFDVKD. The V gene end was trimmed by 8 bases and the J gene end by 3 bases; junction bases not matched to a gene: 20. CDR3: CATIVNTRGTGGVYEQYF. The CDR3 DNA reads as TGTGCCACCATCGTCAACACCCGGGGAACAGGGGGTGTCTACGAGCAGTACTTC.

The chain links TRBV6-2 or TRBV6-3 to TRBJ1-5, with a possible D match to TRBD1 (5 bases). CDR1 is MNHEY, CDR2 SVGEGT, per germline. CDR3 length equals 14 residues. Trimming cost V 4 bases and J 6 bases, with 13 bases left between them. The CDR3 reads CASSLWDGGQPQHF. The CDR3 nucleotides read TGTGCCAGCAGTTTGTGGGATGGGGGTCAGCCCCAGCATTTT.

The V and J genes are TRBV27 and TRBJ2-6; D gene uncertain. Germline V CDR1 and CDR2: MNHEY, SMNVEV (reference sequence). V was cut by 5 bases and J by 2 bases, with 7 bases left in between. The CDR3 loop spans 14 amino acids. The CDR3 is CASSAATGANVLTF. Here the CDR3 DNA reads TGTGCCAGCAGTGCCGCAACTGGGGCCAACGTCCTGACTTTC.

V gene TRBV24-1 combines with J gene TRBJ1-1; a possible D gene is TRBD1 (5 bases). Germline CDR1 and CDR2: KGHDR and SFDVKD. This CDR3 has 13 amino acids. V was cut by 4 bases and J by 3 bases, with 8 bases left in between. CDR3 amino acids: CATSDNRYTEAFF. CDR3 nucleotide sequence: TGTGCCACCAGTGACAACAGGTACACTGAAGCTTTCTTT.

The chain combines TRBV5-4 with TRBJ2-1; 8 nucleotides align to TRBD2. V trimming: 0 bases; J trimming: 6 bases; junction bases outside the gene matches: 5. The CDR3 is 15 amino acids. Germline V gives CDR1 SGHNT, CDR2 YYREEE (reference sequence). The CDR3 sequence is CASSLDVAGGNEQFF. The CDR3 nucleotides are TGTGCCAGCAGCTTGGATGTGGCGGGGGGCAATGAGCAGTTCTTC. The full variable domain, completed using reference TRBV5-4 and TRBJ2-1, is ETGVTQSPTHLIKTRGQQVTLRCSSQSGHNTVSWYQQALGQGPQFIFQYYREEENGRGNFPPRFSGLQFPNYSSELNVNALELDDSALYLCASSLDVAGGNEQFFGPGTRLTVL.

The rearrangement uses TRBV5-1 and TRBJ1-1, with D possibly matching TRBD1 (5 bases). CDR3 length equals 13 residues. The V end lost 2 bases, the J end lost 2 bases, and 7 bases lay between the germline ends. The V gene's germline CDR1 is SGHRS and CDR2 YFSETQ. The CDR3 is CASSFWGNTEAFF. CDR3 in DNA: TGCGCCAGCAGCTTCTGGGGCAACACTGAAGCTTTCTTT.

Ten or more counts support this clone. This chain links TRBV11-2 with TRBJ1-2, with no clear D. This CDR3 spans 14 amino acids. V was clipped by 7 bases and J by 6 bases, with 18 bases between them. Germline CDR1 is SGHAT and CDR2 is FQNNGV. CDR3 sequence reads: CASNPGLGRDGYTF. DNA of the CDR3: TGTGCCAGCAACCCAGGCCTGGGGAGGGATGGCTACACCTTC.

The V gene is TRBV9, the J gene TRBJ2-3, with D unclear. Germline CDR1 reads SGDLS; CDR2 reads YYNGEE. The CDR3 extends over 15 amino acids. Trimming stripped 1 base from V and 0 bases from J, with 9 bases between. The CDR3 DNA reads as TGTGCCAGCAGCGTAACGGTGACTAGCACAGATACGCAGTATTTT. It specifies CASSVTVTSTDTQYF.